These 32 T cell receptor beta chains were sequenced from one sample in a study of T cells in Graves' hyperthyroidism and ophthalmopathy. Researchers amplified the TCR beta CDR3 regions from RNA transcripts. An initial round of RT-PCR targeting the TCR CDR3 relied on the HTBI primer set. MiXCR was run by TCRdb on the multiplex PCR reads, yielding one entry per CDR3 protein. The data hold over 250,000 distinct CDR3 sequences, with around 20% observed a single time. Sequenced input: blood. The origin of the receptors is a young man with Graves' ophthalmopathy.

The chain has TRBV7-3 and TRBJ2-1; D is undetermined. Trimming removed 4 bases at V and 5 bases at J, with 9 bases between. CDR1 is SGHTA and CDR2 is FQGTGA in the germline V gene. The CDR3 runs 13 residues. CDR3 in DNA: TGTGCCAGCAGCTGGAGAACTGACAATGAGCAGTTCTTC. This gives the protein CASSWRTDNEQFF.

This clonotype is a singleton in its sample. The chain uses TRBV28 and TRBJ2-3; 14 bases map to TRBD2. The germline gives CDR1 MDHEN, CDR2 SYDVKM. The CDR3 contains 18 residues. Trimming took 6 bases from V and 5 from J; bases not matched to a gene: 13. CDR3 nucleotides: TGTGCCAGCAGAATACCAGGACTAGCGGGGGGAGATCGAGATACGCAGTATTTT. Its translation is CASRIPGLAGGDRDTQYF. Filled out from reference TRBV28 and TRBJ2-3, the complete variable domain reads DVKVTQSSRYLVKRTGEKVFLECVQDMDHENMFWYRQDPGLGLRLIYFSYDVKMKEKGDIPEGYSVSREKKERFSLILESASTNQTSMYLCASRIPGLAGGDRDTQYFGPGTRLTVL.

The V gene is TRBV13, the J gene TRBJ2-1; 8 bases line up with TRBD2. V trimming: 4 bases; J trimming: 5 bases; junction bases outside the gene matches: 7. CDR1 is PRHDT and CDR2 is FYEKMQ in the germline V gene (reference sequence). There are 15 residues in the CDR3. CDR3 region: CASSYGLANNNEQFF. The CDR3 region has the DNA TGTGCCAGCAGCTACGGACTAGCCAACAACAATGAGCAGTTCTTC. The full variable domain, in which reference TRBV13 and TRBJ2-1 provide the parts outside the CDR3, is AAGVIQSPRHLIKEKRETATLKCYPIPRHDTVYWYQQGPGQDPQFLISFYEKMQSDKGSIPDRFSAQQFSDYHSELNMSSLELGDSALYFCASSYGLANNNEQFFGPGTRLTVL.

This clonotype was counted ten times or more. The genes are TRBV3-1 and TRBJ1-1; D remains unclear. The V gene's germline CDR1 is LGHDT and CDR2 YNNKEL (reference sequence). The CDR3 consists of 13 residues. Trimming cost V 4 bases and J 7 bases, with 13 bases left between them. The CDR3 loop reads CASSPHDRIEAFF. In DNA, the CDR3 is TGTGCCAGCAGCCCTCACGACCGAATTGAAGCTTTCTTT.

This clonotype was recorded many times. This sequence joins TRBV5-1 and TRBJ2-1; 8 bases match TRBD1. The CDR3 spans 16 residues. Trimming cost V 0 bases and J 10 bases; bases outside gene matches: 12. Germline lookup yields CDR1 SGHRS and CDR2 YFSETQ. CDR3: CASSLVQGAGMEEQFF. The CDR3 bases are TGCGCCAGCAGCTTGGTCCAGGGGGCAGGGATGGAGGAGCAGTTCTTC.

The chain joins TRBV18 to TRBJ1-1; 8 bases align to TRBD1. CDR3 length: 15 amino acids. V shed 4 bases and J 6 bases; nucleotides not matched to a gene: 10. Germline V lookup: CDR1 KGHSH, CDR2 LQKENI. The CDR3 is CASSLKQGGSPEAFF. Written as DNA, the CDR3 is TGTGCCAGCTCACTTAAACAGGGGGGATCTCCTGAAGCTTTCTTT.

This clonotype was seen a single time. The rearrangement uses TRBV12-3 or TRBV12-4 and TRBJ1-4, with TRBD1 matching 7 bases. There are 16 residues in the CDR3. Germline trimming cut 5 bases from V and 7 bases from J; bases unmatched to any gene: 13. The CDR3 nucleotides are TGTGCCAGCAGTCTACCAACCGGGACAGTCGGTGAAAAACTGTTTTTT. Protein: CASSLPTGTVGEKLFF.

This clonotype has a handful of counts. The CDR3 region is CASSFLRTGLIVDEQFF. The CDR3 DNA reads TGTGCCAGCAGTTTTTTAAGGACAGGTTTGATAGTCGATGAGCAGTTCTTC. J is TRBJ2-1 and V is TRBV12-3 or TRBV12-4; 7 nucleotides align to TRBD1. This CDR3 has 17 residues. The ends lost 3 bases at V and 8 bases at J; junction bases unmatched: 16.

This clonotype has a count of ten or more. The V and J genes are TRBV2 and TRBJ1-5; D unresolved. V lost 1 base to trimming and J lost 2 bases, with 6 bases between them. The CDR3 runs to 14 residues. Germline V gene lookup returns CDR1 SNHLY and CDR2 FYNNEI. CDR3 DNA: TGTGCCAGCAGTGAAGGGGTTGGCAATCAGCCCCAGCATTTT. Translated, it gives CASSEGVGNQPQHF. The variable domain in full, completed from reference TRBV2 and TRBJ1-5, reads EPEVTQTPSHQVTQMGQEVILRCVPISNHLYFYWYRQILGQKVEFLVSFYNNEISEKSEIFDDQFSVERPDGSNFTLKIRSTKLEDSAMYFCASSEGVGNQPQHFGDGTRLSIL.

This clonotype showed up many times. This chain connects TRBV11-2 to TRBJ2-7; 7 nucleotides agree with TRBD2. The CDR3 contains 14 residues. Trimming removed 4 bases from V and 7 bases from J; junction bases left unmatched: 10. Germline CDR1 SGHAT, CDR2 FQNNGV. CDR3 loop: CASSSRGRAHEQYF. CDR3 DNA: TGTGCCAGCAGCTCCCGGGGGAGGGCACATGAGCAGTACTTC.

The J gene is TRBJ2-4, the V gene TRBV2; D not resolved. The CDR3 contains 13 residues. Germline values: CDR1 SNHLY, CDR2 FYNNEI. Trimming left V 6 bases short and J 3 bases short, with 9 bases between. CDR3 residues: CASRPPDKNIQYF. The CDR3 DNA sequence: TGTGCCAGCAGGCCCCCGGACAAAAACATTCAGTACTTC.

This chain uses TRBV9 with TRBJ2-3, with 8 bases identical to TRBD2. The CDR3 covers 16 residues. The trim removed 0 bases at V and 6 bases at J, leaving 9 bases unmatched. Germline CDR1 SGDLS, CDR2 YYNGEE. CDR3 region: CASSVAPGGGMDTQYF. The DNA for the CDR3 is TGTGCCAGCAGCGTAGCCCCGGGAGGGGGGATGGATACGCAGTATTTT.

This clonotype was counted many times. The chain links TRBV5-1 to TRBJ2-2, with no clear D. Germline V lookup: CDR1 SGHRS, CDR2 YFSETQ. Between the trimmed V and J ends, which lost 2 bases and 0 bases, there was a span of 5 bases. The CDR3 covers 14 residues. CDR3 loop: CASSLWSNTGELFF. The CDR3 nucleotides are TGCGCCAGCAGCTTATGGTCGAACACCGGGGAGCTGTTTTTT.

In this sample, this clonotype turned up many times. CDR3 nucleotides: TGTGCCAGCAGTGAACAGGGCGAGGGCTACGAGCAGTACTTC. It translates to CASSEQGEGYEQYF. The chain couples TRBV2 to TRBJ2-7; D is perhaps TRBD1 or TRBD2 (5 bases each). The CDR3 extends over 14 amino acids. V lost 2 bases to trimming and J lost 3 bases, with 11 bases between them. Germline CDR1 and CDR2: SNHLY and FYNNEI.

The chain is built from TRBV12-3 or TRBV12-4 and TRBJ2-1; unclear D gene. V was pared by 3 bases and J by 2 bases, with 8 bases between. This CDR3 comprises 14 residues. CDR3 residues: CASSFRTAYNEQFF. The CDR3 DNA sequence: TGTGCCAGCAGTTTTAGAACGGCCTACAATGAGCAGTTCTTC.

This clonotype turned up a few times. One junction end does not reproduce the germline sequence, and a read error may be involved. The chain combines TRBV11-1 with TRBJ2-1; 8 bases fit TRBD2. The germline V gene has CDR1 SGHAT and CDR2 FQDESV (reference sequence). The CDR3 is made up of 14 amino acids. CDR3 coding DNA: TGTGCCAGCAGTTTAGCGGGAATAGTGAATGAGCAGTTCTTC. Residues: CASSLAGIVNEQFF.

This sequence joins TRBV27 and TRBJ2-1; D remains ambiguous. V was cut by 0 bases and J by 2 bases, with 14 bases left in between. Germline loops: CDR1 MNHEY, CDR2 SMNVEV (reference sequence). The CDR3 is made up of 17 amino acids. CDR3 region: CASSLSNPVSTYNEQFF. The CDR3 DNA sequence: TGTGCCAGCAGTTTATCTAATCCGGTTTCTACCTACAATGAGCAGTTCTTC.

This clonotype appeared a few times. V usage is TRBV30 and J usage is TRBJ2-2; D remains unclear. V was clipped by 4 bases and J by 0 bases, with 12 bases between them. This CDR3 contains 15 residues. The germline V gene has CDR1 GTSNPN and CDR2 SVGIG (reference sequence). CDR3 coding DNA: TGTGCCTGGACTCGAAGCGCCACGAACACCGGGGAGCTGTTTTTT. This gives the protein CAWTRSATNTGELFF. The complete variable domain, with remaining parts taken from reference TRBV30 and TRBJ2-2, reads SQTIHQWPATLVQPVGSPLSLECTVEGTSNPNLYWYRQAAGRGLQLLFYSVGIGQISSEVPQNLSASRPQDRQFILSSKKLLLSDSGFYLCAWTRSATNTGELFFGEGSRLTVL.

This clonotype was detected ten times or more. The V and J genes are TRBV11-2 and TRBJ2-1; D remains ambiguous. CDR1 is SGHAT, CDR2 FQNNGV, per germline. V was cut by 2 bases and J by 8 bases, with 7 bases left in between. The CDR3 is made up of 12 amino acids. CDR3: CASSLRAYEQFF. In nucleotides, the CDR3 is TGTGCCAGCAGCTTAAGGGCGTATGAGCAGTTCTTC.

This clonotype was seen a few times. V is TRBV11-2 and J is TRBJ2-3; D remains unclear. Germline CDR1 SGHAT, CDR2 FQNNGV. The CDR3 has 12 residues. V dropped 5 bases and J dropped 6 bases, with 9 bases sitting between them. This chain's CDR3 is CASSTLRDTQYF. The CDR3 nucleotides are TGTGCCAGCAGCACATTGAGGGATACGCAGTATTTT.

The chain joins TRBV5-1 to TRBJ2-2; D is ambiguous. The germline V gene encodes CDR1 SGHRS and CDR2 YFSETQ. This CDR3 has 17 residues. V lost 0 bases to trimming and J lost 4 bases, with 16 bases between them. This CDR3 is CASSLDRSGGLTGELFF. The CDR3 DNA sequence: TGCGCCAGCAGCTTGGATCGTTCGGGTGGCCTCACCGGGGAGCTGTTTTTT.

This clonotype has ten or more counts. The CDR3 nucleotides read TGTGCCAGCAGCAAAACCTGGGACGCTAGCAATCAGCCCCAGCATTTT. Protein: CASSKTWDASNQPQHF. The chain joins TRBV28 to TRBJ1-5, with D perhaps matching TRBD1 (5 bases). CDR1 is MDHEN and CDR2 is SYDVKM in the germline V gene. The CDR3 covers 16 residues. Between the trimmed V and J ends, which lost 6 bases and 0 bases, there was a span of 15 bases.

This clonotype was detected only a few times. The gene calls are TRBV19 and TRBJ1-1; no reliable D call. CDR3 length: 14 amino acids. The ends were cut back, 6 bases at V and 6 bases at J, with 17 bases in the middle. Germline V gives CDR1 LNHDA, CDR2 SQIVND (reference sequence). CDR3 sequence: CASRPGFTIPEAFF. CDR3 nucleotides: TGTGCCAGTAGACCTGGCTTTACGATCCCTGAAGCTTTCTTT.

This clonotype was counted a few times. The V gene is TRBV5-5, the J gene TRBJ1-5, with a tentative D call TRBD1 (6 bases). Trimming cost V 4 bases and J 7 bases, with 12 bases left between them. This CDR3 comprises 13 residues. CDR1 is SGHKS and CDR2 is YYEKEE in the germline V gene (reference sequence). CDR3 sequence (DNA): TGTGCCAGCAGCCGACAGGATGGGCAGCCCCAGCATTTT. Translating it yields CASSRQDGQPQHF.

This clonotype has a count of ten or more. J is TRBJ1-1 and V is TRBV27; D call uncertain. V lost 5 bases, J lost 5 bases, and 9 bases lay in between. In germline, CDR1 is MNHEY, CDR2 SMNVEV (reference sequence). The CDR3 runs 12 residues. The CDR3 reads CASSTGKTEAFF. In DNA, the CDR3 is TGTGCCAGCAGTACGGGGAAAACTGAAGCTTTCTTT.

This chain joins TRBV5-1 and TRBJ2-3; either TRBD1 or TRBD2 may fit D (5 bases each). The CDR3 runs 14 residues. Germline CDR1 SGHRS, CDR2 YFSETQ. Deletions cut 5 bases from V and 0 bases from J, with 10 bases between. CDR3: CASSGGISTDTQYF. CDR3 DNA: TGCGCCAGCAGTGGGGGTATCAGCACAGATACGCAGTATTTT.

The V call is TRBV5-8, the J call TRBJ1-2, with no clear D. CDR3 length: 12 residues. Germline V gene data show CDR1 as SGHTS and CDR2 as YDEGEE. The ends were cut back, 4 bases at V and 2 bases at J, with 6 bases in the middle. The CDR3, as DNA: TGTGCCAGCAGCCGGGAAAACTATGGCTACACCTTC. Encoded protein: CASSRENYGYTF.

This chain joins TRBV20-1 and TRBJ2-7; D is ambiguous. Germline V lookup: CDR1 DFQATT, CDR2 SNEGSKA (reference sequence). This CDR3 comprises 13 residues. Trimming took off 1 base at V and 7 bases at J, with 14 bases between the two ends. CDR3 bases: TGCAGTGCTAGAGGTGGTGGTAACGTTGAGCAGTACTTC. It yields the protein CSARGGGNVEQYF.

This clonotype has a handful of counts. The rearrangement uses TRBV7-9 and TRBJ1-1; D gene uncertain. V lost 5 bases and J lost 3, with 7 bases in between. The CDR3 extends over 12 amino acids. Germline CDR1 and CDR2: SEHNR and FQNEAQ (reference sequence). CDR3 residues: CASSPDHTEAFF. CDR3 bases: TGTGCCAGCAGCCCAGACCACACTGAAGCTTTCTTT.

This clonotype was seen many times. The chain joins TRBV5-1 to TRBJ2-5; no definite D call. This CDR3 contains 12 residues. Per the germline V gene, CDR1 is SGHRS and CDR2 is YFSETQ. The ends were cut back, 0 bases at V and 3 bases at J, with 3 bases in the middle. CDR3: CASSLGEETQYF. The CDR3 DNA follows: TGCGCCAGCAGCTTGGGGGAAGAGACCCAGTACTTC.

The chain has TRBV3-1 and TRBJ2-7; TRBD2 matches at 12 bases. The CDR3 length is 17 residues. The V gene's germline CDR1 is LGHDT and CDR2 YNNKEL (reference sequence). V was pared by 2 bases and J by 4 bases, with 9 bases of the junction left unmatched. CDR3 sequence (DNA): TGTGCCAGCAGCCAACGCGGACGCGGGACTAGCGGGTACGAGCAGTACTTC. Translated: CASSQRGRGTSGYEQYF.

This chain connects TRBV11-1 to TRBJ2-3; a weak D match, TRBD2 (7 bases). With 5 bases removed from V and 4 bases from J, the gap between germline ends came to 13 bases. The CDR3 is 14 amino acids. Germline loops: CDR1 SGHAT, CDR2 FQDESV (reference sequence). The CDR3 DNA reads TGTGCCAGCAGCGGGGGGGCCGAACCAGATACGCAGTATTTT. This encodes CASSGGAEPDTQYF.